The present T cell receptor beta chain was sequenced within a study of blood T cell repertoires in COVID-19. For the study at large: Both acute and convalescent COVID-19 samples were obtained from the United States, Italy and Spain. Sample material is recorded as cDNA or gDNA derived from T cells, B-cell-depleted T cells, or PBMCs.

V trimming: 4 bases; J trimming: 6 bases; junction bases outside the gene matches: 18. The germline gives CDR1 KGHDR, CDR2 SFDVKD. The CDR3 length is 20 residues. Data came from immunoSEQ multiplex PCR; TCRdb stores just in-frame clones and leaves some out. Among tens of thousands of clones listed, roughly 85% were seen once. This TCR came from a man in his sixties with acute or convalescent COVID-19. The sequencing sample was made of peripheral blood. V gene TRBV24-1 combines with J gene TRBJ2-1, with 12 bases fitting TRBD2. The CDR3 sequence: CATSDPEVLAGGPNPNEQFF. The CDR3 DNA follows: TGTGCCACCAGTGACCCCGAAGTGCTAGCGGGGGGGCCGAACCCCAATGAGCAGTTCTTC.